The sample holds many counts of the clone carrying this TCR beta chain. Researchers tagged individual cDNA molecules with unique molecular identifiers. TCRdb reprocessed the 5' RACE reads via MiXCR and lists one record per CDR3 protein. The data hold roughly 45,000 distinct CDR3 sequences, with roughly 4% observed a single time. This record belongs to a study of early T cells in non-severe SARS-CoV-2 infection. J gave up 0 bases and V 5 bases, and 17 bases lay outside the gene matches. CDR1 and CDR2 from the germline V gene are DFQATT and SNEGSKA (reference sequence). The CDR3 spans 18 residues. The chain combines TRBV20-1 with TRBJ2-7, with TRBD1 matching 9 bases. The sequencing input was whole blood. The receptor was isolated from an adult who was a healthcare worker with PCR-confirmed SARS-CoV-2 infection or an uninfected control (not recorded which). CDR3 coding DNA: TGCAGTGCTCGGATCCGGGACAGGGCACGCCAAAGCTCCTACGAGCAGTACTTC. It yields the protein CSARIRDRARQSSYEQYF.